Below are 16 T cell receptor beta chains sequenced from a single sample in a study of siplizumab effects on memory and regulatory T cells. The data were produced by immunoSEQ multiplex PCR, yet TCRdb's version contains in-frame clones alone and is incomplete. Of approximately 90,000 clones listed, about 93% are singletons. Sequencing was performed on non-Treg CD4+ T cells sorted from blood. These TCRs come from a human donor in good health.

The V and J genes are TRBV5-6 and TRBJ1-1; the D gene is possibly TRBD1 (5 bases). The CDR3 covers 15 residues. CDR1 and CDR2 from the germline V gene are SGHDT and YYEEEE. V gave up 0 bases and J gave up 6 bases, with 15 bases separating them. CDR3 region: CASSLDPGGLAEAFF. DNA of the CDR3: TGTGCCAGCAGCTTGGATCCGGGGGGGTTAGCTGAAGCTTTCTTT.

This clone appeared once. CDR3 DNA: TGTGCAACCGCGTCCCAAGAGACCCAGTACTTC. Translation: CATASQETQYF. The V gene is TRBV7-2, the J gene TRBJ2-5; D gene unclear. The CDR3 contains 11 residues. CDR1 is SGHTA, CDR2 FQGNSA, per germline. The full variable domain, completed using reference TRBV7-2 and TRBJ2-5, is GAGVSQSPSNKVTEKGKDVELRCDPISGHTALYWYRQSLGQGLEFLIYFQGNSAPDKSGLPSDRFSAERTGGSVSTLTIQRTQQEDSAVYLCATASQETQYFGPGTRLLVL.

This chain joins TRBV9 and TRBJ2-3; D not certain. V lost 1 base, J lost 3 bases, and 9 bases lay in between. The CDR3 is 14 residues long. Germline V CDR1 and CDR2: SGDLS, YYNGEE. This CDR3 is CASSVMGLTDTQYF. The DNA for the CDR3 is TGTGCCAGCAGCGTAATGGGGTTGACAGATACGCAGTATTTT.

This rearrangement joins TRBV11-2 to TRBJ1-3; D is ambiguous. Germline-derived CDR1 and CDR2 are SGHAT and FQNNGV. The CDR3 runs to 16 residues. Trimming shortened V by 1 base and J by 4 bases, and 14 bases separated the two germline ends. For the CDR3, the DNA is TGTGCCAGCAGCTTAGTGGCCAACTCGGGAGGAAACACCATATATTTT. It translates to CASSLVANSGGNTIYF.

The genes are TRBV5-1 and TRBJ2-1; TRBD1 matches at 9 bases. V lost 0 bases to trimming and J lost 2 bases; unmatched junction nucleotides: 3. The length of the CDR3 is 16 residues. Germline V lookup: CDR1 SGHRS, CDR2 YFSETQ. CDR3 residues: CASSLGDRAPYNEQFF. The CDR3 coding sequence is TGCGCCAGCAGCTTGGGGGACAGGGCTCCCTACAATGAGCAGTTCTTC.

The sample holds one count of this clone. The rearrangement joins TRBV11-3 to TRBJ2-3; the D is unclear. The CDR3 runs 15 residues. CDR1 and CDR2 (germline): SGHNT, YENEEA. V dropped 4 bases and J dropped 2 bases, with 13 bases sitting between them. The CDR3 here is CASSSPLIDTDTQYF. In nucleotides, the CDR3 is TGTGCCAGCAGCTCTCCCCTGATCGACACAGATACGCAGTATTTT.

The chain joins TRBV5-1 to TRBJ2-7; 12 bases are a match to TRBD2. The CDR3 is 15 residues long. CDR1 is SGHRS, CDR2 YFSETQ, per germline. V lost 2 bases and J lost 7; bases outside the gene matches: 7. The CDR3 here is CASSFLAGGSEEQYF. The DNA for the CDR3 is TGCGCCAGCAGCTTCCTAGCGGGAGGGTCGGAAGAGCAGTACTTC.

The chain has TRBV19 and TRBJ1-5; 7 bases agree with TRBD1. V lost 3 bases to trimming and J lost 1 base; unmatched junction nucleotides: 6. Germline CDR1 reads LNHDA; CDR2 reads SQIVND (reference sequence). CDR3 length: 16 amino acids. The CDR3 loop is CASSITGDESNQPQHF. For the CDR3, the DNA is TGTGCCAGTAGTATCACAGGGGATGAAAGCAATCAGCCCCAGCATTTT.

The V gene is TRBV10-3, the J gene TRBJ2-2, with 10 nucleotides matching TRBD1. The germline gives CDR1 ENHRY, CDR2 SYGVKD. CDR3 length: 16 residues. J lost 4 bases, V lost 4 bases, and 6 bases had no gene match. The CDR3 region has the DNA TGTGCCATCAGTGCGGGACAGGGGATGATCACCGGGGAGCTGTTTTTT. It is translated as CAISAGQGMITGELFF.

V and J are TRBV4-3 and TRBJ2-1, with TRBD2 matching 10 bases. The CDR3 consists of 15 residues. Trimming removed 3 bases from V and 9 bases from J; junction bases left unmatched: 8. Germline CDR1 is LGHNA and CDR2 is YSLEER. CDR3: CASSQIAGGLSEQFF. DNA of the CDR3: TGCGCCAGCAGCCAGATAGCGGGGGGCCTATCTGAGCAGTTCTTC.

The rearrangement uses TRBV30 and TRBJ1-5, with 7 bases that match TRBD1. Trimming cost V 5 bases and J 4 bases; bases outside gene matches: 5. This CDR3 spans 13 amino acids. Germline CDR1 reads GTSNPN; CDR2 reads SVGIG (reference sequence). CDR3 DNA: TGTGCCTGGGCGGGACAGCCAAATCAGCCCCAGCATTTT. Translated: CAWAGQPNQPQHF.

The chain joins TRBV11-2 to TRBJ1-2; D might be TRBD1 (6 bases). The length of the CDR3 is 15 residues. V gave up 5 bases and J gave up 0 bases, with 13 bases separating them. CDR1 is SGHAT and CDR2 is FQNNGV in the germline V gene. CDR3 region: CASSQNTGTNYGYTF. The CDR3 nucleotides read TGTGCCAGCAGCCAGAATACAGGGACTAACTATGGCTACACCTTC.

The rearrangement joins TRBV6-1 to TRBJ1-3; the match to TRBD1 covers 7 bases. Per germline, CDR1 MNHNS and CDR2 SASEGT. J lost 4 bases, V lost 6 bases, and 9 bases had no gene match. The CDR3 loop spans 15 amino acids. CDR3 DNA sequence: TGTGCCAGCAGGGTACAGGGGCGACCCGGAAACACCATATATTTT. Translated, it gives CASRVQGRPGNTIYF.

The chain joins TRBV6-4 to TRBJ1-5; D is possibly TRBD1 (6 bases). The CDR3 loop spans 19 amino acids. Trimming cost V 4 bases and J 1 base, with 23 bases left between them. The V gene's germline CDR1 is MRHNA and CDR2 SNTAGT. The DNA for the CDR3 is TGTGCCAGCAGTGCCCTCTTATTTACAGGGCCAAGAAGCAATCAGCCCCAGCATTTT. Encoded protein: CASSALLFTGPRSNQPQHF.

V usage is TRBV5-1 and J usage is TRBJ1-1, with 7 bases identical to TRBD1. The CDR3 loop spans 15 amino acids. Germline V gives CDR1 SGHRS, CDR2 YFSETQ. Trimming took 3 bases from V and 6 from J; bases not matched to a gene: 11. In DNA, the CDR3 is TGCGCCAGCAGCTCCCGACAGGGAAGTGGAGCTGAAGCTTTCTTT. As protein: CASSSRQGSGAEAFF.

The V and J genes are TRBV2 and TRBJ1-3; D may be TRBD1 (6 bases). Trimming pared 3 bases from V and 0 bases from J, leaving 15 bases between. Germline CDR1 reads SNHLY; CDR2 reads FYNNEI. The CDR3 contains 17 residues. This CDR3 is CASSDWVRDNSGNTIYF. The CDR3 nucleotides are TGTGCCAGCAGTGATTGGGTACGGGACAACTCTGGAAACACCATATATTTT.